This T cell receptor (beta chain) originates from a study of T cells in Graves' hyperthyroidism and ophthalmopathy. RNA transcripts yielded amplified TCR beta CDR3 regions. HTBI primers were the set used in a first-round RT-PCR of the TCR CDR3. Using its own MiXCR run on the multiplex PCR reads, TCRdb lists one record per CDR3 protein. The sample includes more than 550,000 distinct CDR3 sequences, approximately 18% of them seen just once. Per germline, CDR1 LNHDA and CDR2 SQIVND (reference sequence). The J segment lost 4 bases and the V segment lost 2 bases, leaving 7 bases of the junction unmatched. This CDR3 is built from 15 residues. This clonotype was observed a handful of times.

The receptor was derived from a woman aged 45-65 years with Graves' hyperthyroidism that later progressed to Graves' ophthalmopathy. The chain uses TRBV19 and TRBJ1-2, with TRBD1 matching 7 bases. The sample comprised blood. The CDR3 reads CASSITGTEPYGYTF. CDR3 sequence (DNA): TGTGCCAGTAGTATAACTGGGACAGAACCCTATGGCTACACCTTC. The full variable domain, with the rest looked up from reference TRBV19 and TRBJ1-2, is DGGITQSPKYLFRKEGQNVTLSCEQNLNHDAMYWYRQDPGQGLRLIYYSQIVNDFQKGDIAEGYSVSREKKESFPLTVTSAQKNPTAFYLCASSITGTEPYGYTFGSGTRLTVV.